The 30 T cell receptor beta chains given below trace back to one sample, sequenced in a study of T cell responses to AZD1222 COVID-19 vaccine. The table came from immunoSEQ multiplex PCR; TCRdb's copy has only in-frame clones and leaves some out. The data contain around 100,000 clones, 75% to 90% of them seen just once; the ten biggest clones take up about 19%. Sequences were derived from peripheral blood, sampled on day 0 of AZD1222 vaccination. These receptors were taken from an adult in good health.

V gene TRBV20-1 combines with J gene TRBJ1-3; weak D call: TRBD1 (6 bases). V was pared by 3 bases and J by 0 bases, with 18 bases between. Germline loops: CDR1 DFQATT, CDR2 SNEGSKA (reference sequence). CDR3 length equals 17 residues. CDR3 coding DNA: TGCAGTGCTAGTTCCCTCCAGGGGTCGTCCTCTGGAAACACCATATATTTT. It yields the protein CSASSLQGSSSGNTIYF.

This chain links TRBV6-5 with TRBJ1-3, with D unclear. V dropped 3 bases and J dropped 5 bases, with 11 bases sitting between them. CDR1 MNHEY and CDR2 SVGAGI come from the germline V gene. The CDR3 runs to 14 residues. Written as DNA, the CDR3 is TGTGCCAGCAGTTATAGTGCAAGCCGAAACACCATATATTTT. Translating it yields CASSYSASRNTIYF.

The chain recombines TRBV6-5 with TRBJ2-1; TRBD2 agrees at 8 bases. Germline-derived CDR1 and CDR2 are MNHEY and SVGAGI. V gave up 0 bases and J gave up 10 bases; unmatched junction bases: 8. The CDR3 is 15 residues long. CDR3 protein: CASSYSPAGEGEQFF. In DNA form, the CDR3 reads TGTGCCAGCAGTTACTCGCCAGCGGGGGAGGGAGAGCAGTTCTTC.

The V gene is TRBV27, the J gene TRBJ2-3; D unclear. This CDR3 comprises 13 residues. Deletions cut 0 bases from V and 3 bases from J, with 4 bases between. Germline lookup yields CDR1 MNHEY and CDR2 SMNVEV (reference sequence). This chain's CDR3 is CASSLSGTDTQYF. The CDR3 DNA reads TGTGCCAGCAGTTTATCGGGGACAGATACGCAGTATTTT.

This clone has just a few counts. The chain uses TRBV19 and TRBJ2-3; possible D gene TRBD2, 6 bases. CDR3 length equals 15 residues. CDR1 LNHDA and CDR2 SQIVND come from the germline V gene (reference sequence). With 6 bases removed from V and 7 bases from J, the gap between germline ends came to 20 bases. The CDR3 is CASSVNGGSLNTQYF. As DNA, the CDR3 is TGTGCCAGTAGCGTAAATGGGGGGTCCTTGAATACGCAGTATTTT.

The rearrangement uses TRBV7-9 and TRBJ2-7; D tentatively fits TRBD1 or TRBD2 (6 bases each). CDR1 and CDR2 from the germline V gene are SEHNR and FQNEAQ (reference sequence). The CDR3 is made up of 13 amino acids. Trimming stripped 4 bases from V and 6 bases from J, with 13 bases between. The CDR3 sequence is CASSWGADGEQYF. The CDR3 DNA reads TGTGCCAGCAGCTGGGGGGCGGACGGCGAGCAGTACTTC.

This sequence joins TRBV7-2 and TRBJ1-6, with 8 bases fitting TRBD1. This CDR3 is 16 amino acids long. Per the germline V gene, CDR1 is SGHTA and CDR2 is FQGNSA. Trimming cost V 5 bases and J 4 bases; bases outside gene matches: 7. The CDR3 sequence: CASSLWTGQYNSPLHF. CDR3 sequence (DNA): TGTGCCAGCAGCCTCTGGACAGGGCAGTATAATTCACCCCTCCACTTT.

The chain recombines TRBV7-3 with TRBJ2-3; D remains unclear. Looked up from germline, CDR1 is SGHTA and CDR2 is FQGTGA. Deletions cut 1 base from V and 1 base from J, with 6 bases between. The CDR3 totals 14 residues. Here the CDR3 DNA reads TGTGCCAGCAGCTTAAGAGGAGGCACAGATACGCAGTATTTT. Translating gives CASSLRGGTDTQYF.

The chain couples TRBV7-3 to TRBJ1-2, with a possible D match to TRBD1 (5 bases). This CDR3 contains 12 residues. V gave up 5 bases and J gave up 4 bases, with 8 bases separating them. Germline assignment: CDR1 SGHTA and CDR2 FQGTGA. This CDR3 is CASSNGGYGYTF. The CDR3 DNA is TGTGCCAGCAGCAACGGGGGCTATGGCTACACCTTC.

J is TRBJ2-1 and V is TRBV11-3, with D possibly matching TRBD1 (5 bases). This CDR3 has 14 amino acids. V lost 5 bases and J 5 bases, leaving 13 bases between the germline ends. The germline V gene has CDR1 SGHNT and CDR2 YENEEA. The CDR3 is CASSASTEDNEQFF. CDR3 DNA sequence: TGTGCCAGCAGCGCCTCGACAGAGGACAATGAGCAGTTCTTC.

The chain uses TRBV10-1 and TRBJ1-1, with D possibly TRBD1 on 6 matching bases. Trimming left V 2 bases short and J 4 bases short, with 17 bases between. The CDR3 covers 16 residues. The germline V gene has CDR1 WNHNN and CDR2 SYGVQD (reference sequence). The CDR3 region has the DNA TGCGCCAGCAGTGAGGGGGGCCAGGGGCGAGGCACTGAAGCTTTCTTT. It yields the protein CASSEGGQGRGTEAFF.

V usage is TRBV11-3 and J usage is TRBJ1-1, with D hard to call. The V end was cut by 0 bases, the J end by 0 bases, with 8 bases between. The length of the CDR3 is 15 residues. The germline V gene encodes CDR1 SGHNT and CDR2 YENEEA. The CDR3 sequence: CASSLDHGLNTEAFF. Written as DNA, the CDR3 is TGTGCCAGCAGCTTAGATCACGGATTGAACACTGAAGCTTTCTTT.

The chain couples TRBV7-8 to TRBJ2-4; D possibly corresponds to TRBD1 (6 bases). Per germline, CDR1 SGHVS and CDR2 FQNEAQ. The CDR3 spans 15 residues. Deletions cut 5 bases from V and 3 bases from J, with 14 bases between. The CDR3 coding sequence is TGTGCCAGCAGCACCCAGGGGTTGGACAAAAACATTCAGTACTTC. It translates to CASSTQGLDKNIQYF.

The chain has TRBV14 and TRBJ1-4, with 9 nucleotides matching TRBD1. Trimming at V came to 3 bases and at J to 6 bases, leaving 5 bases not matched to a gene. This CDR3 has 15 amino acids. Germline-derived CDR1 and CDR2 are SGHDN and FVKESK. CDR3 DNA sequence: TGTGCCAGCAGCCACAAACAGGGGGCGGATGAAAAACTGTTTTTT. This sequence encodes CASSHKQGADEKLFF.

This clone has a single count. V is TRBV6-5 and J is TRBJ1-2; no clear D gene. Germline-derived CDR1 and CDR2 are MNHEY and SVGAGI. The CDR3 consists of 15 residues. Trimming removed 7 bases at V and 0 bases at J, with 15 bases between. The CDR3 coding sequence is TGTGCCAGCACCGACCCCGGGCAGTCTAACTATGGCTACACCTTC. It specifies CASTDPGQSNYGYTF.

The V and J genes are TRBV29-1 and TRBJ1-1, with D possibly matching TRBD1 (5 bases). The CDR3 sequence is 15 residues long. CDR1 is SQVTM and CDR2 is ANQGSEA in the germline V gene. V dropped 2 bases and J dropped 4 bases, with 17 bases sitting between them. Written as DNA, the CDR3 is TGCAGCGTTGAACCCTATGAGGGGCGAGTCACTGAAGCTTTCTTT. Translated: CSVEPYEGRVTEAFF.

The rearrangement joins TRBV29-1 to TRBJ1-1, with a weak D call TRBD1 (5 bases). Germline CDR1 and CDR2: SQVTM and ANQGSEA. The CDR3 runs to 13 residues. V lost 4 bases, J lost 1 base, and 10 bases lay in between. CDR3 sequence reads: CSVVTGGNTEAFF. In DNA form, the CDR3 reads TGCAGCGTTGTAACGGGGGGGAACACTGAAGCTTTCTTT. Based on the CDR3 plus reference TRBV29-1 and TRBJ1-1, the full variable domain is SAVISQKPSRDICQRGTSLTIQCQVDSQVTMMFWYRQQPGQSLTLIATANQGSEATYESGFVIDKFPISRPNLTFSTLTVSNMSPEDSSIYLCSVVTGGNTEAFFGQGTRLTVV.

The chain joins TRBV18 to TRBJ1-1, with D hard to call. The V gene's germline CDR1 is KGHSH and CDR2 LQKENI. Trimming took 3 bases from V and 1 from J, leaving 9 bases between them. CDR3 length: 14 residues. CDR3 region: CASSPEMGNTEAFF. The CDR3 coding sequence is TGTGCCAGCTCACCGGAAATGGGGAACACTGAAGCTTTCTTT.

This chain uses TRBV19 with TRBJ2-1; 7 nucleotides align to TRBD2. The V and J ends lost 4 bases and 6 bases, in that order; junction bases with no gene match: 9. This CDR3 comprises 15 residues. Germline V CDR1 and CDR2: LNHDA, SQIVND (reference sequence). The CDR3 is CASSTQSGAGNEQFF. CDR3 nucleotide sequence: TGTGCCAGTAGTACACAAAGCGGGGCCGGCAATGAGCAGTTCTTC.

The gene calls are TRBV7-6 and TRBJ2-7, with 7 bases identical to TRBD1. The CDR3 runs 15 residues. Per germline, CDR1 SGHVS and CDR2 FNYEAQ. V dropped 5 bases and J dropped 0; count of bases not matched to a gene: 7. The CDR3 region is CASSADRFPSYEQYF. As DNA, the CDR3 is TGTGCCAGCAGCGCGGACAGGTTCCCCTCCTACGAGCAGTACTTC. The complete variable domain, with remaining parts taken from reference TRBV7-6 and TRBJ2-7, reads GAGVSQSPRYKVTKRGQDVALRCDPISGHVSLYWYRQALGQGPEFLTYFNYEAQQDKSGLPNDRFSAERPEGSISTLTIQRTEQRDSAMYRCASSADRFPSYEQYFGPGTRLTVT.

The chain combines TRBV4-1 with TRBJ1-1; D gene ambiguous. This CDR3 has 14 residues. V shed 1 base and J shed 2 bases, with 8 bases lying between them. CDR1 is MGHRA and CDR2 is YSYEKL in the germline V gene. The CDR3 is CASSQGPVNTEAFF. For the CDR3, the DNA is TGCGCCAGCAGCCAAGGACCAGTAAACACTGAAGCTTTCTTT.

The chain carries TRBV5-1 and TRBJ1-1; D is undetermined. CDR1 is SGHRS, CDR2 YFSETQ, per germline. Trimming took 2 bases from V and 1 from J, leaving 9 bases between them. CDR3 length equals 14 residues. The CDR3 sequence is CASSFSERNTEAFF. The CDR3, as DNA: TGCGCCAGCAGCTTTTCAGAGAGGAACACTGAAGCTTTCTTT.

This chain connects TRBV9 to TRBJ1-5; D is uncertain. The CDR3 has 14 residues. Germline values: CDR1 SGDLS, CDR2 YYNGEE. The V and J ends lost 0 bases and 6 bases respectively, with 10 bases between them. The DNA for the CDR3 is TGTGCCAGCAGCGTAGGGGCAGGCAGTCAGCCCCAGCATTTT. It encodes CASSVGAGSQPQHF.

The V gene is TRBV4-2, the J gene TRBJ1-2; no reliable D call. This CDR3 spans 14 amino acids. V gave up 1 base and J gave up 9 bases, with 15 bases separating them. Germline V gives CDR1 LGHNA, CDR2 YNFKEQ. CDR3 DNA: TGTGCCAGCAGCCAAGGTCGGCCAGTTAAAAGCTACACCTTC. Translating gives CASSQGRPVKSYTF.

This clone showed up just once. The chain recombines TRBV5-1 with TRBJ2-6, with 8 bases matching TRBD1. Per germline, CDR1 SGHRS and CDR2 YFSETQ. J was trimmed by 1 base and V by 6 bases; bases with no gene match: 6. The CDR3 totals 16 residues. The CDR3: CASTGQGVSGANVLTF. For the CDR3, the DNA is TGCGCCAGCACCGGACAGGGCGTTTCTGGGGCCAACGTCCTGACTTTC.

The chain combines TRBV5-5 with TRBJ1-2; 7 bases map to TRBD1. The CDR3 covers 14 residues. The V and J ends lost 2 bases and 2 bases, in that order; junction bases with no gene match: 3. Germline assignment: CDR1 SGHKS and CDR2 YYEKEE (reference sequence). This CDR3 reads CASSLETGNYGYTF. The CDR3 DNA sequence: TGTGCCAGCAGCTTAGAGACAGGGAACTATGGCTACACCTTC.

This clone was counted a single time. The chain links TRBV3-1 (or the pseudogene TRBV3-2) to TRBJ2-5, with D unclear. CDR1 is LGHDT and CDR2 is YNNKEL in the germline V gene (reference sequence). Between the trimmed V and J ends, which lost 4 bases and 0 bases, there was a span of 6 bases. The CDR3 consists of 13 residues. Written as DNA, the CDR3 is TGTGCCAGCAGCCCCAGAAACCAAGAGACCCAGTACTTC. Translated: CASSPRNQETQYF.

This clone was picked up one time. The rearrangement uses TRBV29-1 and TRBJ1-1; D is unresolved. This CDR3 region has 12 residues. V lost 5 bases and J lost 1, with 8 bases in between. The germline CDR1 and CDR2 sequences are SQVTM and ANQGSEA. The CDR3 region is CSVRGRNTEAFF. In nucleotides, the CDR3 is TGCAGCGTTCGAGGACGGAACACTGAAGCTTTCTTT.

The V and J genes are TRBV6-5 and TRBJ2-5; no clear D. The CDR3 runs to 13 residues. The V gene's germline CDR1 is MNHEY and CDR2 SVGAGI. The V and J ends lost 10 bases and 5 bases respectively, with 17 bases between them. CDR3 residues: CATISTVGETQYF. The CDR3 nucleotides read TGTGCCACCATAAGCACGGTTGGGGAGACCCAGTACTTC.

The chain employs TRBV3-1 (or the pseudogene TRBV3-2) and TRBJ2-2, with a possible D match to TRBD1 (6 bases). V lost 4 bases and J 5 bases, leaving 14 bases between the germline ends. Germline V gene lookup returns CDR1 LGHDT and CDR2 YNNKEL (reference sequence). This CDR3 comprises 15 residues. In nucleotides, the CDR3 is TGTGCCAGCAGCCGTATGGACAGATTAACCGGGGAGCTGTTTTTT. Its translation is CASSRMDRLTGELFF.